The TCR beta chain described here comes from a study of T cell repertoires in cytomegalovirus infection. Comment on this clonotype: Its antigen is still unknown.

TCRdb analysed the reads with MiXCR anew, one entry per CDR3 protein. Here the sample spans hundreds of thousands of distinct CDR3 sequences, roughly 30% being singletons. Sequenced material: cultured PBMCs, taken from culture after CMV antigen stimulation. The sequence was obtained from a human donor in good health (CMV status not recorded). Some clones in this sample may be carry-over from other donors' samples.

CDR3: CSVEEQGTSTDTQYF. The CDR3 DNA follows: TGCAGCGTTGAGGAGCAGGGAACTAGCACAGATACGCAGTATTTT. The V and J genes are TRBV29-1 and TRBJ2-3; D is perhaps TRBD1 (5 bases). This CDR3 has 15 residues. The germline V gene encodes CDR1 SQVTM and CDR2 ANQGSEA. Trimming cost V 3 bases and J 0 bases, with 13 bases left between them.